This T cell receptor beta chain was sequenced during a study of shared clonotypes between healthy human individuals. About the research overall: Each donor's CD4 naive and CD4 memory cells filled three plates apiece, CD8 naive two, and CD8 memory one. Study-wide results and limits: Lower generation probabilities were found for non-shared clonotypes than for those shared by all four donors.

Profiling relied on immunoSEQ multiplex PCR, and the TCRdb table lists in-frame clones only, not all of them. The repertoire holds approximately 720,000 clones, with about two thirds as singletons. The J segment lost 4 bases and the V segment lost 5 bases, leaving 8 bases of the junction unmatched. The CDR3 extends over 14 amino acids. Germline V CDR1 and CDR2: MDHEN, SYDVKM. With respect to this clone: The antigen remains undetermined.

This chain joins TRBV28 and TRBJ2-7; 7 bases align to TRBD2. The specimen sequenced was memory CD4+ T cells sorted from blood. Subset described: CD45RA-negative fraction. This clonotype was sampled from a young woman in good health. CDR3 protein: CASSKGLESYEQYF. CDR3 coding DNA: TGTGCCAGCAGTAAAGGACTAGAATCTTACGAGCAGTACTTC.